This T cell receptor (beta chain) emerged from a study of neurological immune-mediated disorders. Points from the study as a whole: The multiple sclerosis repertoire cluster was not associated with any clinical or MRI feature, with the authors stating that larger cohorts are needed.

CDR1 and CDR2 (germline): SGHKS, YYEKEE (reference sequence). J lost 9 bases, V lost 4 bases, and 9 bases had no gene match. The CDR3 runs to 15 residues. TCRdb recomputed calls from the 5' RACE reads with MiXCR, one row per CDR3 protein. This table has 55,000 to 70,000 distinct CDR3 sequences, around 4.7% appearing once. This clonotype was detected only a few times. Its antigen is currently unknown. The V gene is TRBV5-5, the J gene TRBJ1-6, with TRBD1 matching over 8 bases. The sequencing input was PBMCs. This TCR derives from a woman aged 45-60 years with multiple sclerosis. The CDR3 bases are TGTGCCAGCAGCGGACAGGGAGGATTAAGTTCACCCCTCCACTTT. Translated, it gives CASSGQGGLSSPLHF.